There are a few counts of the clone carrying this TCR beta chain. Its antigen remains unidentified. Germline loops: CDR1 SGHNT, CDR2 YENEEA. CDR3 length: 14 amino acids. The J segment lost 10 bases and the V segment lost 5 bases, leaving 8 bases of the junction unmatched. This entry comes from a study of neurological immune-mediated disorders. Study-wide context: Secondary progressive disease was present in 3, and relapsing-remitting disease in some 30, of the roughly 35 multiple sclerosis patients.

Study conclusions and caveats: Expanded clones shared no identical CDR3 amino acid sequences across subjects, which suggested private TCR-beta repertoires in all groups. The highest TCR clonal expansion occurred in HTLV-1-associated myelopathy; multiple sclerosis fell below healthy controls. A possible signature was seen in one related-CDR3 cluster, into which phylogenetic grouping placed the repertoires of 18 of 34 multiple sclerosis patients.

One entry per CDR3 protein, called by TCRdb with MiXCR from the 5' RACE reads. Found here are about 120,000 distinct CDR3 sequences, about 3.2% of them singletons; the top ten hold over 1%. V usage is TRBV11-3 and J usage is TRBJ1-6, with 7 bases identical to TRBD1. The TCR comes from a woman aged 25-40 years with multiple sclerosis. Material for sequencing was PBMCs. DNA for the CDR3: TGTGCCAGCAGCATGACAGGGTCTGGATCACCCCTCCACTTT. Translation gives CASSMTGSGSPLHF. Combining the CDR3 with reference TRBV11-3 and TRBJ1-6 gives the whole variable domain EAGVVQSPRYKIIEKKQPVAFWCNPISGHNTLYWYLQNLGQGPELLIRYENEEAVDDSQLPKDRFSAERLKGVDSTLKIQPAELGDSAVYLCASSMTGSGSPLHFGNGTRLTVT.